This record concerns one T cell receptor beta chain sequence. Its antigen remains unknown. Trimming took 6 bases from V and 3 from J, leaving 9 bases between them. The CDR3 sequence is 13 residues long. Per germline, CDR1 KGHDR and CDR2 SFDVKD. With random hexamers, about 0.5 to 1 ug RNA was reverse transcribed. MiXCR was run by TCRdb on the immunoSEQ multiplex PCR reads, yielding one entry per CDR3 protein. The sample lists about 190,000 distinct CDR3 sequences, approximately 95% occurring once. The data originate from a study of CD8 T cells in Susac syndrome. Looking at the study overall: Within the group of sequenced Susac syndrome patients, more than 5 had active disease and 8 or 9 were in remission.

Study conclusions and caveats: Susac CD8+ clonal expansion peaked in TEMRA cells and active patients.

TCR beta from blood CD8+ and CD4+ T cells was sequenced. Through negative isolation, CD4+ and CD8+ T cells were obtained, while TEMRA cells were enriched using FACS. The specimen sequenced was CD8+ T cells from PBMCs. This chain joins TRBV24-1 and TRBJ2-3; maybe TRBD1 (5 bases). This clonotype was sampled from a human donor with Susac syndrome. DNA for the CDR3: TGTGCCACCAGTTTTGGGGCGACAGATACGCAGTATTTT. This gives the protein CATSFGATDTQYF.